This is a list of T cell receptor beta chains from one sample in a study of blood T cell repertoires in COVID-19. The protocol was immunoSEQ multiplex PCR, while the TCRdb copy is restricted to in-frame clones and leaves out a portion. The sample carries 200,000 to 250,000 clones, about 80% recorded once. Sequenced input: peripheral blood. These TCRs come from a woman in her fifties or sixties with acute or convalescent COVID-19. The CDR3 runs from the conserved cysteine through the conserved F or W. The D gene is left open where the match is weak. Expanded clones get a size class; other rows say once, few or many, or leave the size out.

TRBD2,TRBJ2-2,TRBV5-1,-,TGCGCCAGCAGCTTGAGTAGCGGGGACACCGGGGAGCTGTTTTTT,CASSLSSGDTGELFF
-,TRBJ2-1,TRBV19,few,TGTGCCAGTAGTATGGTGACTTTCAATGAGCAGTTCTTC,CASSMVTFNEQFF
TRBD1,TRBJ1-2,TRBV28,-,TGTGCCAGCAGTTCAACAGGGGGCGTCAACTATGGCTACACCTTC,CASSSTGGVNYGYTF
-,TRBJ1-6,TRBV6-5,few,TGTGCCAGCAGACAGGTGAATTCACCCCTCCACTTT,CASRQVNSPLHF
TRBD1,TRBJ1-1,TRBV3-1/TRBV3-2,-,TGTGCCAGCAGCCAAGGGGGACAGGGGAACACTGAAGCTTTCTTT,CASSQGGQGNTEAFF
TRBD1,TRBJ1-4,TRBV6-5,-,TGTGCCAGCAGTCGACAGGGGGCGCGAGAAAAACTGTTTTTT,CASSRQGAREKLFF
-,TRBJ1-2,TRBV12-3/TRBV12-4,-,TGTGCCAGCAGTAACGAGGGAAACTATGGCTACACCTTC,CASSNEGNYGYTF
-,TRBJ1-6,TRBV5-4,-,TGTGCCAGCAGCAACCCTGGGGCAGATAATTCACCCCTCCACTTT,CASSNPGADNSPLHF
-,TRBJ2-2,TRBV18,few,TGTGCCAGCTCACCTGCCGGGGACGGGGAGCTGTTTTTT,CASSPAGDGELFF
TRBD2,TRBJ2-1,TRBV4-1,-,TGCGCCAGCAGCCCGGCGGGGGGGCCATACAATGAGCAGTTCTTC,CASSPAGGPYNEQFF
-,TRBJ1-1,TRBV30,-,TGTGCCTGGAGTGAGGGGGGGATTGGCGAAGCTTTCTTT,CAWSEGGIGEAFF
-,TRBJ1-2,TRBV30,-,TGTGCCTGGAGATCAACCTTCGACAGCCGGAACTATGGCTACACCTTC,CAWRSTFDSRNYGYTF
-,TRBJ2-2,TRBV19,-,TGTGCCAGTAGAACCTGGGAGCGAACCGGGGAGCTGTTTTTT,CASRTWERTGELFF
-,TRBJ2-7,TRBV5-6,-,TGTGCCAGCACCCCCGACGGGAGCTCCTACGAGCAGTACTTC,CASTPDGSSYEQYF
TRBD2,TRBJ2-1,TRBV5-6,-,TGTGCCAGCAGCTCGAACCTACTAGCGGGGGGACCCAATGAGCAGTTCTTC,CASSSNLLAGGPNEQFF
-,TRBJ1-3,TRBV7-2,-,TGTGCCAGCAGCTCTTGGGGCGGAAACACCATATATTTT,CASSSWGGNTIYF
TRBD2,TRBJ2-3,TRBV7-2,-,TGTGCCAGCAGCTTAGTGCCTCTAGCGGGGGGGCTTGGGCAGTATTTT,CASSLVPLAGGLGQYF
TRBD1,TRBJ2-5,TRBV28,few,TGTGCCAGCAGCTTACCGGGACAGGGCTGGGAGACCCAGTACTTC,CASSLPGQGWETQYF
TRBD1,TRBJ1-3,TRBV5-6,-,TGTGCCAGCAGCCCTGACAGGGGTTTCTCTGGAAACACCATATATTTT,CASSPDRGFSGNTIYF
-,TRBJ1-6,TRBV5-4,-,TGTGCCAGCAGTTATGACAGGTCGCCCTATAATTCACCCCTCCACTTT,CASSYDRSPYNSPLHF
TRBD2,TRBJ2-5,TRBV6-5,-,TGTGCCAGCAGCCTACTAGCGGGGGGGGCAGAGACCCAGTACTTC,CASSLLAGGAETQYF
-,TRBJ1-2,TRBV9,-,TGTGCCAGCAGCCCAAAAGACAGACTTAACTATGGCTACACCTTC,CASSPKDRLNYGYTF
TRBD2,TRBJ2-5,TRBV11-2,-,TGTGCCAGCAGCTTATCTGGGCTAGCGGGGAGGCAAGAGACCCAGTACTTC,CASSLSGLAGRQETQYF
-,TRBJ1-2,TRBV6-6,-,TGTGCCAGCAGTTACGCAAACAGGGATGGCTACACCTTC,CASSYANRDGYTF
-,TRBJ1-4,TRBV20-1,once,TGCAGTGCTAGTTTGTCCAGTAATGAAAAACTGTTTTTT,CSASLSSNEKLFF
-,TRBJ1-5,TRBV6-2/TRBV6-3,-,TGTGCCAGCAGTTACCAGGCGGGGGGTCAGCCCCAGCATTTT,CASSYQAGGQPQHF
TRBD1,TRBJ2-7,TRBV20-1,-,TGCAGTGCTCGTGGGACAGGCAACTACGAGCAGTACTTC,CSARGTGNYEQYF